Listed here are 25 T cell receptor beta chains from one sample, sequenced in a study of T cells in Graves' hyperthyroidism and ophthalmopathy. Authors of the study amplified TCR beta CDR3 regions from RNA transcripts. Researchers ran a first-round RT-PCR on the TCR CDR3 using the HTBI primer set. TCRdb re-called the multiplex PCR reads through MiXCR, storing one row per CDR3 protein. Among some 360,000 distinct CDR3 sequences listed, around 18% were seen once. Sequenced: blood. The receptors here all came from a woman in her thirties or forties with Graves' ophthalmopathy.

This clonotype appeared many times. Likely a read error: the CDR3 ends without its conserved phenylalanine or tryptophan. The chain combines TRBV10-1 with TRBJ2-3; D may correspond to TRBD1 or TRBD2 (5 bases each). Deletions cut 3 bases from V and 0 bases from J, with 7 bases between. There are 14 residues in the CDR3. Per the germline V gene, CDR1 is WNHNN and CDR2 is SYGVQD (reference sequence). CDR3 sequence (DNA): TGCGCCAGCAGTGATAGGGACAGCACAGATACGCAGTATTCT. It specifies CASSDRDSTDTQYS.

This clonotype turned up a few times. At one end the junction does not follow the germline gene, possibly because of a read error. The chain has TRBV19 and TRBJ2-4; D possibly corresponds to TRBD1 (6 bases). In germline, CDR1 is LNHDA, CDR2 SQIVND (reference sequence). This CDR3 has 13 amino acids. CDR3: CASAGDTKNIQYF. CDR3 nucleotide sequence: TGTGCCAGTGCCGGGGACACCAAGAACATTCAGTACTTC.

Regarding this clonotype: A read error may account for a junction end that differs from germline. The chain joins TRBV12-3 or TRBV12-4 to TRBJ2-3; 10 nucleotides match TRBD1. The CDR3 runs to 16 residues. The CDR3 DNA reads TGTGACAGCACTTTAGGACAGGGGGAGTCGACAGATACGCAGTATTTT. Protein product: CDSTLGQGESTDTQYF.

This clonotype was detected ten times or more. The CDR3 region has the DNA TGTGCCAGCACACCAGGACAGGAGGAATATGGCTACACCTTC. This sequence encodes CASTPGQEEYGYTF. The rearrangement joins TRBV2 to TRBJ1-2, with 7 bases matching TRBD1. Germline loops: CDR1 SNHLY, CDR2 FYNNEI. The J segment lost 5 bases and the V segment lost 7 bases, leaving 10 bases of the junction unmatched. The CDR3 sequence is 14 residues long.

The gene calls are TRBV13 and TRBJ1-2; D remains ambiguous. The germline gives CDR1 PRHDT, CDR2 FYEKMQ (reference sequence). With 5 bases removed from V and 1 base from J, the gap between germline ends came to 17 bases. The CDR3 is 16 amino acids. CDR3 sequence: CASSPLPADNNYGYTF. The DNA for the CDR3 is TGTGCCAGCAGCCCCTTACCCGCCGACAATAACTATGGCTACACCTTC.

This clonotype was detected once. The V gene is TRBV28, the J gene TRBJ2-7; 13 bases map to TRBD2. The germline V gene encodes CDR1 MDHEN and CDR2 SYDVKM. This CDR3 region has 16 residues. The V gene end was trimmed by 3 bases and the J gene end by 6 bases; junction bases not matched to a gene: 8. In DNA form, the CDR3 reads TGTGCCAGCAGTTTCTACGGACTAGCGGGAGTCGTCGAGCAGTACTTC. Its translation: CASSFYGLAGVVEQYF.

Ten or more counts support this clonotype. V and J are TRBV12-3 or TRBV12-4 and TRBJ2-2; D ambiguous. CDR3 length equals 16 residues. Between the trimmed V and J ends, which lost 3 bases and 6 bases, there was a span of 17 bases. Here the CDR3 reads CASSFSIGTLAGELFF. CDR3 nucleotides: TGTGCCAGCAGTTTCTCGATCGGAACTCTCGCCGGGGAGCTGTTTTTT.

Comments on this clonotype: This may arise from a read error, as a much more abundant clone is one base away. This chain uses TRBV19 with TRBJ1-5, with D perhaps matching TRBD1 (5 bases). CDR1 is LNHDA and CDR2 is SQIVND in the germline V gene (reference sequence). This CDR3 is built from 15 residues. The ends were cut back, 6 bases at V and 2 bases at J, with 14 bases in the middle. In DNA form, the CDR3 reads TGTGCCAGTAGATGGGACGGGGGACGCAATCAGCCCCAGCATTTT. Residues: CASRWDGGRNQPQHF.

This clonotype was recorded once. Being one base from a much bigger clone, this may be a read error. CDR3 sequence reads: CASSHTASGRWEQNF. The CDR3 DNA follows: TGTGCCAGCAGCCATACGGCTAGCGGGAGGTGGGAGCAGAACTTC. The chain uses TRBV3-1 and TRBJ2-7; 11 positions match TRBD2. This CDR3 spans 15 amino acids. From germline, CDR1 is LGHDT and CDR2 YNNKEL (reference sequence).

Many counts were recorded for this clonotype. The rearrangement uses TRBV28 and TRBJ2-7; D possibly corresponds to TRBD1 (6 bases). The germline CDR1 and CDR2 sequences are MDHEN and SYDVKM. The CDR3 runs 11 residues. With 4 bases removed from V and 5 bases from J, the gap between germline ends came to 6 bases. The CDR3 DNA sequence: TGTGCCAGCAGTTACAGGGACGAGCAGTACTTC. Protein: CASSYRDEQYF.

CDR3 in amino acids: CASSLAGVVVTGELFF. Here the CDR3 DNA reads TGTGCCAGCAGCTTAGCCGGGGTAGTGGTCACCGGGGAGCTGTTTTTT. The chain uses TRBV7-8 and TRBJ2-2, with D tentatively TRBD2 (5 bases). V was pared by 0 bases and J by 4 bases, with 12 bases between. CDR1 and CDR2 (germline): SGHVS, FQNEAQ. The CDR3 has 16 amino acids.

This clonotype was recorded many times. This rearrangement joins TRBV9 to TRBJ2-2, with a weak D call TRBD1 (6 bases). Germline V gene lookup returns CDR1 SGDLS and CDR2 YYNGEE. This CDR3 is built from 16 residues. Trimming stripped 3 bases from V and 1 base from J, with 13 bases between. Written as DNA, the CDR3 is TGTGCCAGCAGCGAGCAGGGGAAGAAGAACACCGGGGAGCTGTTTTTT. The encoded protein is CASSEQGKKNTGELFF.

This clonotype has at least ten counts. No conserved phenylalanine or tryptophan ends this CDR3, so it is likely a read error. The chain is built from TRBV7-8 and TRBJ2-7; TRBD2 matches 12 bases. CDR1 and CDR2 from the germline V gene are SGHVS and FQNEAQ. J gave up 6 bases and V 5 bases, and 8 bases lay outside the gene matches. There are 15 residues in the CDR3. This CDR3 is CASSLKTSGSFEQYL. The CDR3 DNA reads as TGTGCCAGCAGCCTAAAGACTAGCGGGAGTTTCGAGCAGTACCTC.

The chain couples TRBV5-4 to TRBJ1-2, with D maybe TRBD1 (5 bases). The CDR3 extends over 18 amino acids. V dropped 2 bases and J dropped 1 base, with 21 bases sitting between them. Germline V gives CDR1 SGHNT, CDR2 YYREEE (reference sequence). The CDR3 is CASSLPGAQGGLNYGYTF. CDR3 nucleotides: TGTGCCAGCAGCTTACCTGGGGCCCAGGGAGGGCTTAACTATGGCTACACCTTC.

The V gene is TRBV7-2, the J gene TRBJ1-5; 10 nucleotides agree with TRBD1. V lost 4 bases, J lost 4 bases, and 4 bases stayed unmatched. CDR3 length: 15 residues. Germline-derived CDR1 and CDR2 are SGHTA and FQGNSA. As DNA, the CDR3 is TGTGCCAGCAGCTGGGACAGGGGTCAGAATCAGCCCCAGCATTTT. Its translation: CASSWDRGQNQPQHF.

This clonotype was picked up many times. The chain couples TRBV28 to TRBJ1-2; possibly TRBD1 for D (5 bases). The germline V and J ends were trimmed by 5 bases and 12 bases, with 16 bases remaining between them. The germline V gene has CDR1 MDHEN and CDR2 SYDVKM. The CDR3 consists of 12 residues. The CDR3 region is CASSPTGDTDTF. CDR3 DNA: TGTGCCAGCAGTCCCACGGGGGATACGGACACCTTC.

The chain joins TRBV6-2 or TRBV6-3 to TRBJ2-5; TRBD1 matches 8 bases. The CDR3 is made up of 16 amino acids. The germline V gene encodes CDR1 MNHEY and CDR2 SVGEGT. Trimming removed 2 bases from V and 3 bases from J; junction bases left unmatched: 8. The CDR3 loop reads CASSYGRTGTKETQYF. The CDR3 DNA reads TGTGCCAGCAGTTACGGTAGGACAGGGACAAAAGAGACCCAGTACTTC.

This clonotype was seen many times. In nucleotides, the CDR3 is TGTGCCAGCAGTATCGCGGGGGACCAGTACTTC. Translated: CASSIAGDQYF. The chain joins TRBV6-1 to TRBJ2-5, with 7 bases lining up with TRBD2. After removal of 5 bases from V and 10 bases from J, the junction contained 4 bases not matched to a gene. Germline V gene sequence: CDR1 MNHNS, CDR2 SASEGT. This CDR3 has 11 amino acids.

This clonotype was recorded many times. The chain couples TRBV7-3 to TRBJ2-2; the match to TRBD1 covers 7 bases. V lost 5 bases and J lost 2; bases outside the gene matches: 5. The germline gives CDR1 SGHTA, CDR2 FQGTGA. CDR3 length equals 15 residues. This CDR3 is CASSKTGANTGELFF. The CDR3 DNA reads TGTGCCAGCAGCAAAACAGGGGCTAACACCGGGGAGCTGTTTTTT. Filled out from reference TRBV7-3 and TRBJ2-2, the complete variable domain reads GAGVSQTPSNKVTEKGKYVELRCDPISGHTALYWYRQSLGQGPEFLIYFQGTGAADDSGLPNDRFFAVRPEGSVSTLKIQRTERGDSAVYLCASSKTGANTGELFFGEGSRLTVL.

The chain couples TRBV12-3 or TRBV12-4 to TRBJ2-7, with 12 bases matching TRBD1. The CDR3 runs to 15 residues. V gave up 6 bases and J gave up 6 bases; unmatched junction bases: 9. CDR3 residues: CASRVTGTGGLEQYF. As DNA, the CDR3 is TGTGCCAGCAGGGTAACCGGGACAGGGGGCCTCGAGCAGTACTTC.

This clonotype was recorded a few times. The chain couples TRBV29-1 to TRBJ1-1; a weak D match, TRBD1 (5 bases). The CDR3 is made up of 12 amino acids. Trimming stripped 3 bases from V and 4 bases from J, with 9 bases between. Germline V CDR1 and CDR2: SQVTM, ANQGSEA. Written as DNA, the CDR3 is TGCAGCGTTGATCCCGGGGGCACTGAAGCTTTCTTT. Protein: CSVDPGGTEAFF.

This clonotype was recorded many times. The J gene is TRBJ1-1, the V gene TRBV5-1; D call uncertain. With 6 bases removed from V and 5 bases from J, the gap between germline ends came to 14 bases. This CDR3 region has 13 residues. In germline, CDR1 is SGHRS, CDR2 YFSETQ. For the CDR3, the DNA is TGCGCCAGCACCTGGGGTGGAGAGACTGAAGCTTTCTTT. This translates into CASTWGGETEAFF.

This clonotype has ten or more counts. This sequence joins TRBV10-1 and TRBJ2-7; D is perhaps TRBD2 (5 bases). The germline V gene encodes CDR1 WNHNN and CDR2 SYGVQD (reference sequence). CDR3 size: 14 residues. The ends were cut back, 3 bases at V and 3 bases at J, with 12 bases in the middle. The CDR3 region is CASSDLEDYYEQYF. Written as DNA, the CDR3 is TGCGCCAGCAGTGATTTGGAAGACTACTACGAGCAGTACTTC.

This clonotype was recorded at least ten times. The chain carries TRBV28 and TRBJ2-7, with 9 nucleotides matching TRBD1. CDR3 size: 13 residues. V shed 7 bases, J shed 6 bases, and the junction held 7 bases outside the gene matches. Germline CDR1 MDHEN, CDR2 SYDVKM. The chain's CDR3 is CASNGQGFSEQYF. CDR3 sequence (DNA): TGTGCCAGCAACGGACAGGGGTTCTCCGAGCAGTACTTC.

At least ten counts were recorded for this clonotype. This rearrangement joins TRBV11-2 to TRBJ1-3; D is unclear. The CDR3 sequence is 16 residues long. Germline V CDR1 and CDR2: SGHAT, FQNNGV. Trimming took 3 bases from V and 1 from J, leaving 13 bases between them. This CDR3 reads CASSFGPIVSGNTIYF. CDR3 DNA: TGTGCCAGCAGCTTTGGCCCCATAGTGTCTGGAAACACCATATATTTT.